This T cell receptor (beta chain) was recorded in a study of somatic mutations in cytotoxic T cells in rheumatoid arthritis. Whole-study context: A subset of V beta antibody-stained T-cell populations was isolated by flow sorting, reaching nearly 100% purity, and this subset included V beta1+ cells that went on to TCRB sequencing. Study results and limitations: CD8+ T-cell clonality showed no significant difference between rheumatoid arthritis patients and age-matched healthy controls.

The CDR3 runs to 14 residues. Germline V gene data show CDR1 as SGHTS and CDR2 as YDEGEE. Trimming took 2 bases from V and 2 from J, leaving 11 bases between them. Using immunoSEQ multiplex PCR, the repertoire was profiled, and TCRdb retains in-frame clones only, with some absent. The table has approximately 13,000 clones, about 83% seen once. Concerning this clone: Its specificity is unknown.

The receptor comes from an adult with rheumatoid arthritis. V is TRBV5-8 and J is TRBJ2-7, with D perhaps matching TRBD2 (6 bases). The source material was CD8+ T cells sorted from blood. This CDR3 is CASSFGGIPYEQYF. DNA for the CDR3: TGTGCCAGCAGCTTCGGGGGAATACCCTACGAGCAGTACTTC.